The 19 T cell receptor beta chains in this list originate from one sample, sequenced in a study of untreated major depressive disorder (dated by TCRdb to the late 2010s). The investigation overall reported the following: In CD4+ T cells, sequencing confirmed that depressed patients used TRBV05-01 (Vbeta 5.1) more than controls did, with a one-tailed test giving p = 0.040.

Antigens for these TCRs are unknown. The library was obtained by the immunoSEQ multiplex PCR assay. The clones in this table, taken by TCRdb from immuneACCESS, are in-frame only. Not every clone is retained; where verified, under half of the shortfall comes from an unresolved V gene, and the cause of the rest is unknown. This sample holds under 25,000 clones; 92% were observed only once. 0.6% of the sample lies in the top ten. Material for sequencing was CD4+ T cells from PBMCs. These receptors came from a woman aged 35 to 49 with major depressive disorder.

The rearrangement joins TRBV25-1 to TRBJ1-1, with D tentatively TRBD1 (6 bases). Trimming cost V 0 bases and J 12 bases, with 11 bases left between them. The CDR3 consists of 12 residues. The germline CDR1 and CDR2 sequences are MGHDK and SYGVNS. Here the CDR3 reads CASSEYMGASFF. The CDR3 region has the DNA TGTGCCAGCAGTGAATATATGGGGGCGTCTTTCTTT.

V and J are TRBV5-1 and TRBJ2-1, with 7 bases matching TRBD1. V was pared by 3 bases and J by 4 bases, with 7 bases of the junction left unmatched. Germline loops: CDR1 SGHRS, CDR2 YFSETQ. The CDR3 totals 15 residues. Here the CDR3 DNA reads TGCGCCAGCAGCTACGGGACAGATTTTTACAATGAGCAGTTCTTC. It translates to CASSYGTDFYNEQFF.

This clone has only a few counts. The CDR3 nucleotides read TGTGCCAGCAGCCCCCCGGGCAGCTACGAGCAGTACTTC. It yields the protein CASSPPGSYEQYF. The gene calls are TRBV11-2 and TRBJ2-7, with unresolved D. The germline CDR1 and CDR2 sequences are SGHAT and FQNNGV. Trimming took 5 bases from V and 3 from J, leaving 11 bases between them. This CDR3 comprises 13 residues.

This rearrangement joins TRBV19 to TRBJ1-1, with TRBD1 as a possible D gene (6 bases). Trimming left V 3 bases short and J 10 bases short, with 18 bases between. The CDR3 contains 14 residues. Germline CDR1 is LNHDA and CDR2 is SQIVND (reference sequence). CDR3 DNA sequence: TGTGCCAGTAGTATCGATGGGGACACCCGTAGAGCTTTCTTT. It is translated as CASSIDGDTRRAFF.

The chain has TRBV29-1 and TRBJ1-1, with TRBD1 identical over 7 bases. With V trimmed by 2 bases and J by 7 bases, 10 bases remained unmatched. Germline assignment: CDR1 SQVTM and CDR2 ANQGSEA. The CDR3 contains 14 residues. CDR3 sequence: CSVESDRAHYEAFF. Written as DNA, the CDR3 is TGCAGCGTTGAAAGCGACAGGGCGCATTATGAAGCTTTCTTT.

Here the CDR3 reads CASSPRSGELFF. CDR3 in DNA: TGTGCCAGCAGTCCACGATCCGGGGAGCTGTTTTTT. The chain links TRBV27 to TRBJ2-2; D uncertain. CDR1 MNHEY and CDR2 SMNVEV come from the germline V gene (reference sequence). Trimming removed 5 bases from V and 6 bases from J, with 7 bases in between. The CDR3 loop spans 12 amino acids.

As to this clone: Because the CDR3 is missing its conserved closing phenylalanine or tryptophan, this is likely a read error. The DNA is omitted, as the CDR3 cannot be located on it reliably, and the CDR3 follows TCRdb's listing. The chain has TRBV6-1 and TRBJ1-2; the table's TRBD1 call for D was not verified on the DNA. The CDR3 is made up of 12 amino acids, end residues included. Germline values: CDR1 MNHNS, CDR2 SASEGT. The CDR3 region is CASSEGGLLRGL.

The DNA for the CDR3 is TGTGCCAGCAGTCAAAACAGGGGCAATCAGCCCCAGCATTTT. Residues: CASSQNRGNQPQHF. The V call is TRBV6-6, the J call TRBJ1-5, with D possibly TRBD1 on 6 matching bases. CDR1 and CDR2 (germline): MNHNY, SVGAGI (reference sequence). This CDR3 contains 14 residues. V dropped 5 bases and J dropped 2 bases, with 10 bases sitting between them.

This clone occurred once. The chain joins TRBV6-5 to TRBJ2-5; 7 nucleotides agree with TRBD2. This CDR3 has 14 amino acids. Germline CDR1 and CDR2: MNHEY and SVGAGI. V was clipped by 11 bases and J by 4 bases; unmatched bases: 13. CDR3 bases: TGTGCCGCAAGTAAGGCGGGAGATTCAGAGACCCAGTACTTC. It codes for CAASKAGDSETQYF.

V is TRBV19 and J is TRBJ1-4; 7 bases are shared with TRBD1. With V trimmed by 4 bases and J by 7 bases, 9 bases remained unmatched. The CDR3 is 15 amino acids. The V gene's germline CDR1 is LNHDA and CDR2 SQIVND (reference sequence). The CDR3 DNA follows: TGTGCCAGTAGTACAACAGGGGCCAAGGGTGAAAAACTGTTTTTT. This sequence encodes CASSTTGAKGEKLFF. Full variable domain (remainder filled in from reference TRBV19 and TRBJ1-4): DGGITQSPKYLFRKEGQNVTLSCEQNLNHDAMYWYRQDPGQGLRLIYYSQIVNDFQKGDIAEGYSVSREKKESFPLTVTSAQKNPTAFYLCASSTTGAKGEKLFFGSGTQLSVL.

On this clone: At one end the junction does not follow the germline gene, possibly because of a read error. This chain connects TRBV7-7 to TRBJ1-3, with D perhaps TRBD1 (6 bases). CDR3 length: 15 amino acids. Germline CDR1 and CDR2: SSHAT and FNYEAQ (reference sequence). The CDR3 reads CASSLTGGSGNTIYF. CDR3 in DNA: TGTGCTAGCAGCTTGACAGGAGGCTCTGGAAACACCATATATTTT.

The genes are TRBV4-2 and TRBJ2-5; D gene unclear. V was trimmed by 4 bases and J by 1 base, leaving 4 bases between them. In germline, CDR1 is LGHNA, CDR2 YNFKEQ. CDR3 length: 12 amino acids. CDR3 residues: CASSRPQETQYF. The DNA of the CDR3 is TGTGCCAGCAGCCGGCCCCAAGAGACCCAGTACTTC.

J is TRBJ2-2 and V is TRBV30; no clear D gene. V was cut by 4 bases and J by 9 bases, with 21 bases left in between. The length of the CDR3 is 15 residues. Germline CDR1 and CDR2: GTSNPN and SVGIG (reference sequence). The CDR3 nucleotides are TGTGCCTGGAACCCCGGTATCCAGGACGGCCGGGAGCTGTTTTTT. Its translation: CAWNPGIQDGRELFF.

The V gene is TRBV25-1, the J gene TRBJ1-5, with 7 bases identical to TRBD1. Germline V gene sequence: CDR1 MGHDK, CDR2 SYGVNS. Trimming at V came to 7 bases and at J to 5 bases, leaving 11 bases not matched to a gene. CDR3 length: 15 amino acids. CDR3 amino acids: CASIPDRAGYQPQHF. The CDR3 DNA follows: TGTGCCAGCATCCCCGACAGGGCAGGTTATCAGCCCCAGCATTTT.

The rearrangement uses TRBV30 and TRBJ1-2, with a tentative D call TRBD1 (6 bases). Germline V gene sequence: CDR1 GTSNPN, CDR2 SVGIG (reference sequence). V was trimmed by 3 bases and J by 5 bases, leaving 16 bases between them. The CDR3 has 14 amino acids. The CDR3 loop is CAWRPWGASYGYTF. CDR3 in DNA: TGTGCCTGGAGACCATGGGGGGCCTCTTATGGCTACACCTTC.

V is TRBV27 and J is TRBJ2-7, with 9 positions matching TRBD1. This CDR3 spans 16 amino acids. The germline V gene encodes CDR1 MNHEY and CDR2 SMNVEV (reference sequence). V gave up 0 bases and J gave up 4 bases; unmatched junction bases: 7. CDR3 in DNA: TGTGCCAGCAGTTTATCCCCGACAGGGGGGTTTTACGAGCAGTACTTC. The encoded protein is CASSLSPTGGFYEQYF.

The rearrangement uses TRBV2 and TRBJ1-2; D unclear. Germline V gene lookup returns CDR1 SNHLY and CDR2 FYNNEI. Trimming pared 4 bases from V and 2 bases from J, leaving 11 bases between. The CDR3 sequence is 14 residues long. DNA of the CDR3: TGTGCCAGCAGTGTTGGGCTAAAGAACTATGGCTACACCTTC. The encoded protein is CASSVGLKNYGYTF.

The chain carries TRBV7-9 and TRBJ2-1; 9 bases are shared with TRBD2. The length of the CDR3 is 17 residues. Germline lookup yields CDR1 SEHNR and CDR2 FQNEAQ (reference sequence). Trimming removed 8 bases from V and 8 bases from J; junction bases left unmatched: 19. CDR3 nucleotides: TGTGCCAGCTCTTCGTACGAGAGGCTAGCGGGATCTCATGAGCAGTTCTTC. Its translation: CASSSYERLAGSHEQFF.

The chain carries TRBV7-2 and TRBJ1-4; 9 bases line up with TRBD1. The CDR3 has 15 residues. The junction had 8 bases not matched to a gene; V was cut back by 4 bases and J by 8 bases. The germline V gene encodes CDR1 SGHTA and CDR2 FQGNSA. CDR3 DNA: TGTGCCAGCAGCTCCCAACAGGGGGCTGGAGAAAAACTGTTTTTT. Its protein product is CASSSQQGAGEKLFF.